These 13 T cell receptor beta chains were sequenced from one sample in a study of monozygotic twins with inflammatory bowel disease. Following a re-call of the 5' RACE reads, TCRdb has one entry per CDR3 protein and lacks DNA. Its table lists 440,000 or so distinct CDR3 sequences. The sequencing sample was made of blood. These receptors were collected from a human donor with ulcerative colitis or Crohn's disease, or a healthy co-twin of an affected twin (not recorded which).

This chain uses TRBV12-3 or TRBV12-4 with TRBJ1-2; the TRBD1 assignment by TCRdb is unverifiable without DNA. The CDR3 length is 14 residues. The CDR3 here is CASSWGRTNYGYTF.

V gene TRBV12-3 or TRBV12-4 combines with J gene TRBJ1-1. This CDR3 has 14 amino acids. The chain's CDR3 is CASSPNTWNTEAFF.

This rearrangement joins TRBV6-1 to TRBJ1-5; TCRdb picks TRBD1, but there is no DNA to check that call. The length of the CDR3 is 14 residues. Germline values: CDR1 MNHNS, CDR2 SASEGT. The CDR3: CASRRRDGNQPQHF.

J is TRBJ2-1 and V is TRBV12-3 or TRBV12-4; TCRdb outputs TRBD1, but without DNA this stays unchecked. The CDR3 consists of 13 residues. The CDR3 region is CASSWDSYNEQFF.

This chain uses TRBV6-1 with TRBJ2-5; TCRdb calls TRBD2, which cannot be checked without DNA. CDR3 length equals 14 residues. Looked up from germline, CDR1 is MNHNS and CDR2 is SASEGT. The CDR3 spells CASRIQGPPETQYF.

The chain couples TRBV10-3 to TRBJ2-3; TCRdb proposes TRBD2, but this gene call is untestable without DNA. The CDR3 runs 14 residues. CDR1 and CDR2 from the germline V gene are ENHRY and SYGVKD. The CDR3 is CATQTSGSADTQYF.

This rearrangement joins TRBV5-1 to TRBJ1-2. Germline-derived CDR1 and CDR2 are SGHRS and YFSETQ. The CDR3 spans 15 residues. The CDR3 is CASSLTAVANYGYTF.

The chain joins TRBV2 to TRBJ2-7; absent DNA, TCRdb's TRBD2 call cannot be checked. The CDR3 contains 16 residues. CDR1 and CDR2 from the germline V gene are SNHLY and FYNNEI. The chain's CDR3 is CASTRSAQANSYEQYF.

The chain carries TRBV11-3 and TRBJ2-3; there is no DNA to check the TCRdb D call of TRBD1. The germline V gene has CDR1 SGHNT and CDR2 YENEEA. The CDR3 length is 16 residues. CDR3 protein: CASSPGTGQVTDTQYF. The complete variable domain, with remaining parts taken from reference TRBV11-3 and TRBJ2-3, reads EAGVVQSPRYKIIEKKQPVAFWCNPISGHNTLYWYLQNLGQGPELLIRYENEEAVDDSQLPKDRFSAERLKGVDSTLKIQPAELGDSAVYLCASSPGTGQVTDTQYFGPGTRLTVL.

The genes are TRBV2 and TRBJ2-7; TCRdb designates TRBD2, a call that cannot be tested without DNA. Germline V lookup: CDR1 SNHLY, CDR2 FYNNEI. This CDR3 comprises 20 residues. This chain's CDR3 is CASSELRGLNTGTLEYEQYF.

The chain combines TRBV5-1 with TRBJ1-3; absent DNA, TCRdb's TRBD1 call cannot be checked. CDR3 length: 17 amino acids. Looked up from germline, CDR1 is SGHRS and CDR2 is YFSETQ. CDR3 region: CASSTAPGQGRGNTIYF. The complete variable domain, with remaining parts taken from reference TRBV5-1 and TRBJ1-3, reads KAGVTQTPRYLIKTRGQQVTLSCSPISGHRSVSWYQQTPGQGLQFLFEYFSETQRNKGNFPGRFSGRQFSNSRSEMNVSTLELGDSALYLCASSTAPGQGRGNTIYFGEGSWLTVV.

The chain couples TRBV4-1 to TRBJ1-6; the TCRdb call, TRBD1, lacks DNA for checking. The CDR3 sequence is 14 residues long. The V gene's germline CDR1 is MGHRA and CDR2 YSYEKL. The CDR3 loop is CASSQGAHDSPLHF.

This sequence joins TRBV5-1 and TRBJ2-5; TCRdb gives TRBD2 as the D gene, but with no DNA this cannot be confirmed. Germline CDR1 SGHRS, CDR2 YFSETQ. The CDR3 is 17 residues long. The CDR3 region is CASSLGGTSAAGETQYF.